A single sample gave rise to the 30 T cell receptor beta chains below, sequenced in a study of T cell changes during pregnancy in multiple sclerosis. Some clones are missing from TCRdb's copy, which holds only in-frame ones; the method was immunoSEQ multiplex PCR. The table records under 95,000 clones, about 93% of them present only once. This specimen was peripheral blood, taken in the second trimester of pregnancy. The origin of the receptors is a female donor in good health, enrolled as a control in a pregnancy study.

The chain links TRBV2 to TRBJ1-5; TRBD1 is a possible D gene (5 bases). CDR3 length equals 14 residues. The ends were cut back, 4 bases at V and 2 bases at J, with 9 bases in the middle. CDR1 SNHLY and CDR2 FYNNEI come from the germline V gene. The CDR3 DNA follows: TGTGCCAGCAGTGGCAGGGAAGGCAATCAGCCCCAGCATTTT. Translating gives CASSGREGNQPQHF.

V usage is TRBV27 and J usage is TRBJ2-7; D is possibly TRBD1 (6 bases). Trimming stripped 5 bases from V and 5 bases from J, with 19 bases between. The germline V gene has CDR1 MNHEY and CDR2 SMNVEV (reference sequence). This CDR3 has 15 amino acids. DNA for the CDR3: TGTGCCAGCAGTCCCAATGGGCAGGGGCCCCACGAGCAGTACTTC. Protein: CASSPNGQGPHEQYF.

The chain combines TRBV7-9 with TRBJ1-2, with a tentative D call TRBD1 (6 bases). The CDR3 is 13 residues long. V lost 6 bases, J lost 10 bases, and 18 bases lay in between. CDR1 and CDR2 (germline): SEHNR, FQNEAQ (reference sequence). The CDR3 loop reads CASSQSVEGVYTF. DNA of the CDR3: TGTGCCAGCAGTCAGTCCGTCGAGGGGGTCTACACCTTC.

This chain uses TRBV2 with TRBJ1-4, with 9 bases identical to TRBD1. CDR3 size: 14 residues. Germline assignment: CDR1 SNHLY and CDR2 FYNNEI. V lost 4 bases and J lost 5; bases outside the gene matches: 2. Written as DNA, the CDR3 is TGTGCCAGCAGTGGGGACAGGGTAAATGAAAAACTGTTTTTT. Residues: CASSGDRVNEKLFF.

J is TRBJ2-1 and V is TRBV4-1; TRBD1 might be the D (6 bases). Germline V gives CDR1 MGHRA, CDR2 YSYEKL. There are 15 residues in the CDR3. Trimming pared 1 base from V and 5 bases from J, leaving 12 bases between. The CDR3 coding sequence is TGCGCCAGCAGCCAAGGAGGGGGTCTGAACAATGAGCAGTTCTTC. Protein sequence: CASSQGGGLNNEQFF.

This chain links TRBV28 with TRBJ1-2; possibly TRBD1 for D (6 bases). CDR1 and CDR2 (germline): MDHEN, SYDVKM. The CDR3 has 11 amino acids. Trimming left V 5 bases short and J 7 bases short, with 8 bases between. The CDR3 reads CASSQGSGYTF. The CDR3 DNA sequence: TGTGCCAGCAGTCAGGGGAGTGGCTACACCTTC.

V gene TRBV19 combines with J gene TRBJ2-7; TRBD2 agrees at 10 bases. This CDR3 is 14 amino acids long. V dropped 5 bases and J dropped 6; count of bases not matched to a gene: 7. Germline CDR1 reads LNHDA; CDR2 reads SQIVND (reference sequence). DNA for the CDR3: TGTGCCAGTAGTTTGTCTAGCGGGAGTGGCGAGCAGTACTTC. Protein: CASSLSSGSGEQYF.

This chain joins TRBV7-8 and TRBJ2-2, with D tentatively TRBD1 (5 bases). Germline V CDR1 and CDR2: SGHVS, FQNEAQ. The CDR3 spans 13 residues. Trimming shortened V by 6 bases and J by 5 bases, and 10 bases separated the two germline ends. The DNA of the CDR3 is TGTGCCAGCAGGGGGCGGCGGACCGGGGAGCTGTTTTTT. This translates into CASRGRRTGELFF.

The V gene is TRBV28, the J gene TRBJ2-1, with 9 positions matching TRBD1. J lost 6 bases, V lost 3 bases, and 6 bases had no gene match. CDR1 MDHEN and CDR2 SYDVKM come from the germline V gene. This CDR3 contains 15 residues. CDR3 in DNA: TGTGCCAGCAGTTTCCGGACAGGGGTAAGCAATGAGCAGTTCTTC. Its protein is CASSFRTGVSNEQFF. The full variable domain, with the rest looked up from reference TRBV28 and TRBJ2-1, is DVKVTQSSRYLVKRTGEKVFLECVQDMDHENMFWYRQDPGLGLRLIYFSYDVKMKEKGDIPEGYSVSREKKERFSLILESASTNQTSMYLCASSFRTGVSNEQFFGPGTRLTVL.

The genes are TRBV27 and TRBJ2-2; weak D call: TRBD1 (5 bases). The CDR3 runs to 14 residues. V lost 2 bases and J 3 bases, leaving 7 bases between the germline ends. Germline V gene sequence: CDR1 MNHEY, CDR2 SMNVEV (reference sequence). The CDR3 spells CASSLQGYTGELFF. The CDR3 DNA follows: TGTGCCAGCAGTTTACAGGGTTACACCGGGGAGCTGTTTTTT.

The chain couples TRBV7-9 to TRBJ2-1; weak D call: TRBD2 (5 bases). This CDR3 contains 13 residues. V lost 2 bases to trimming and J lost 6 bases, with 8 bases between them. Germline V gene data show CDR1 as SEHNR and CDR2 as FQNEAQ (reference sequence). The CDR3 here is CASSLRLSNEQFF. The CDR3, as DNA: TGTGCCAGCAGCTTACGACTAAGCAATGAGCAGTTCTTC.

Here the CDR3 reads CSVGRQGIGYTF. CDR3 nucleotides: TGCAGCGTAGGACGGCAGGGTATTGGCTACACCTTC. The gene calls are TRBV29-1 and TRBJ1-2; perhaps TRBD1 as D (5 bases). With 6 bases removed from V and 7 bases from J, the gap between germline ends came to 15 bases. Germline lookup yields CDR1 SQVTM and CDR2 ANQGSEA. The CDR3 contains 12 residues.

V gene TRBV15 combines with J gene TRBJ2-3, with no clear D. V lost 5 bases and J lost 5, with 8 bases in between. Germline V gene lookup returns CDR1 LNHNV and CDR2 YYDKDF (reference sequence). This CDR3 spans 12 amino acids. CDR3 sequence: CATSPAKDTQYF. DNA for the CDR3: TGTGCCACCAGCCCCGCGAAAGATACGCAGTATTTT.

The gene calls are TRBV19 and TRBJ2-2; unclear D gene. The germline CDR1 and CDR2 sequences are LNHDA and SQIVND (reference sequence). The CDR3 totals 16 residues. Trimming took 2 bases from V and 4 from J, leaving 14 bases between them. CDR3 protein: CASSISAGSLTGELFF. The CDR3 coding sequence is TGTGCCAGTAGTATAAGTGCCGGGTCCCTCACCGGGGAGCTGTTTTTT.

The chain uses TRBV5-1 and TRBJ2-5; no clear D gene. Germline CDR1 SGHRS, CDR2 YFSETQ. There are 12 residues in the CDR3. Trimming left V 1 base short and J 1 base short, with 2 bases between. The CDR3 coding sequence is TGCGCCAGCAGCTTGCTCCAAGAGACCCAGTACTTC. This gives the protein CASSLLQETQYF.

The chain joins TRBV30 to TRBJ2-1; weak D call: TRBD2 (7 bases). The CDR3 is 16 amino acids. Germline CDR1 reads GTSNPN; CDR2 reads SVGIG (reference sequence). V was pared by 0 bases and J by 4 bases, with 16 bases between. The CDR3 protein is CAWSVGRGRGYNEQFF. CDR3 sequence (DNA): TGTGCCTGGAGTGTAGGTAGGGGGAGGGGTTACAATGAGCAGTTCTTC.

The chain combines TRBV28 with TRBJ2-7, with TRBD2 matching over 10 bases. CDR1 is MDHEN, CDR2 SYDVKM, per germline. The CDR3 spans 16 residues. The CDR3 loop is CGVSGRARSFAYEQYF. The DNA of the CDR3 is TGTGGAGTAAGCGGGAGGGCCCGGTCTTTCGCTTACGAGCAGTACTTC.

The chain carries TRBV7-9 and TRBJ2-7, with D possibly being TRBD1 (6 bases). Trimming took off 2 bases at V and 5 bases at J, with 13 bases between the two ends. CDR3 length: 14 amino acids. Per germline, CDR1 SEHNR and CDR2 FQNEAQ (reference sequence). CDR3 protein: CASSLKQGRNEQYF. CDR3 sequence (DNA): TGTGCCAGCAGCTTAAAACAGGGTAGGAACGAGCAGTACTTC.

This clone was counted once. The V call is TRBV29-1, the J call TRBJ2-3, with TRBD1 matching over 8 bases. Germline V CDR1 and CDR2: SQVTM, ANQGSEA. CDR3 length: 15 residues. V was pared by 7 bases and J by 2 bases, with 11 bases of the junction left unmatched. CDR3 loop: CSAPNDRGATDTQYF. As DNA, the CDR3 is TGCAGCGCTCCTAACGACAGGGGAGCCACAGATACGCAGTATTTT.

This clone was seen more than once but under ten times. The genes are TRBV9 and TRBJ1-1; D remains unclear. The CDR3 extends over 15 amino acids. The germline CDR1 and CDR2 sequences are SGDLS and YYNGEE. Trimming removed 5 bases at V and 4 bases at J, with 18 bases between. CDR3 in amino acids: CASRTDTGSSTEAFF. CDR3 bases: TGTGCCAGCAGGACCGACACGGGAAGTTCCACTGAAGCTTTCTTT.

The chain uses TRBV7-2 and TRBJ1-1; 7 nucleotides line up with TRBD1. Trimming took 2 bases from V and 5 from J; bases not matched to a gene: 2. This CDR3 comprises 13 residues. Germline CDR1 and CDR2: SGHTA and FQGNSA. This CDR3 reads CASSLTGETEAFF. Written as DNA, the CDR3 is TGTGCCAGCAGCTTAACAGGGGAGACTGAAGCTTTCTTT. Filled out from reference TRBV7-2 and TRBJ1-1, the complete variable domain reads GAGVSQSPSNKVTEKGKDVELRCDPISGHTALYWYRQSLGQGLEFLIYFQGNSAPDKSGLPSDRFSAERTGGSVSTLTIQRTQQEDSAVYLCASSLTGETEAFFGQGTRLTVV.

J is TRBJ1-1 and V is TRBV14, with D uncertain. From germline, CDR1 is SGHDN and CDR2 FVKESK. V lost 2 bases to trimming and J lost 4 bases, with 8 bases between them. The CDR3 consists of 13 residues. The chain's CDR3 is CASSQSVLTEAFF. In nucleotides, the CDR3 is TGTGCCAGCAGCCAATCGGTACTCACTGAAGCTTTCTTT.

The V gene is TRBV5-1, the J gene TRBJ2-3; TRBD1 aligns across 9 bases. Looked up from germline, CDR1 is SGHRS and CDR2 is YFSETQ. This CDR3 region has 15 residues. V shed 0 bases, J shed 4 bases, and the junction held 3 bases outside the gene matches. The CDR3 nucleotides read TGCGCCAGCAGCTTGGGGACAGGGGCAGCAGATACGCAGTATTTT. Amino acids: CASSLGTGAADTQYF. Combining the CDR3 with reference TRBV5-1 and TRBJ2-3 gives the whole variable domain KAGVTQTPRYLIKTRGQQVTLSCSPISGHRSVSWYQQTPGQGLQFLFEYFSETQRNKGNFPGRFSGRQFSNSRSEMNVSTLELGDSALYLCASSLGTGAADTQYFGPGTRLTVL.

As for this clone: Mismatch with germline at one junction end may stem from a read error. The gene calls are TRBV7-7 and TRBJ2-1, with TRBD2 identical over 13 bases. Germline V lookup: CDR1 SSHAT, CDR2 FNYEAQ (reference sequence). The CDR3 spans 15 residues. The CDR3 bases are TGTGCTAGCAGCGCCGGACTAGCGGGAGTCGGTGAGCAGTTCTTC. Its translation is CASSAGLAGVGEQFF.

The chain joins TRBV2 to TRBJ1-6; D uncertain. Trimming shortened V by 4 bases and J by 6 bases, and 13 bases separated the two germline ends. Germline CDR1 SNHLY, CDR2 FYNNEI. This CDR3 comprises 15 residues. This chain's CDR3 is CASSVAAAINSPLHF. CDR3 DNA sequence: TGTGCCAGCAGTGTTGCGGCAGCTATTAATTCACCCCTCCACTTT.

This chain joins TRBV7-9 and TRBJ1-3; 9 nucleotides agree with TRBD1. Germline V gene lookup returns CDR1 SEHNR and CDR2 FQNEAQ (reference sequence). V was pared by 1 base and J by 5 bases, with 9 bases of the junction left unmatched. There are 17 residues in the CDR3. The CDR3: CASSLVGAQGARNTIYF. The CDR3, as DNA: TGTGCCAGCAGCTTAGTTGGGGCACAGGGGGCTCGAAACACCATATATTTT.

The chain uses TRBV30 and TRBJ2-1; D is unclear. The ends were cut back, 3 bases at V and 8 bases at J, with 11 bases in the middle. This CDR3 spans 12 amino acids. CDR1 is GTSNPN and CDR2 is SVGIG in the germline V gene (reference sequence). In nucleotides, the CDR3 is TGTGCCTGGAGACCTCAGATGGATGAGCAGTTCTTC. Protein sequence: CAWRPQMDEQFF.

CDR3 bases: TGTGCCAGTCACCCGGGACAGGGGTCCTACGAGCAGTACTTC. Its protein product is CASHPGQGSYEQYF. This chain uses TRBV19 with TRBJ2-7, with 10 bases aligning to TRBD1. The CDR3 length is 14 residues. V gave up 8 bases and J gave up 1 base; unmatched junction bases: 5. Per germline, CDR1 LNHDA and CDR2 SQIVND (reference sequence).

J is TRBJ1-5 and V is TRBV7-8; tentatively, D is TRBD1 (6 bases). This CDR3 contains 14 residues. Trimming removed 1 base from V and 5 bases from J, with 9 bases in between. Germline CDR1 is SGHVS and CDR2 is FQNEAQ. The CDR3 DNA sequence: TGTGCCAGCAGCTTAGACAGGGTAGATCAGCCCCAGCATTTT. This translates into CASSLDRVDQPQHF.

The chain joins TRBV10-3 to TRBJ2-1, with D possibly TRBD2 on 5 matching bases. CDR3 length: 14 amino acids. Trimming cost V 3 bases and J 7 bases, with 13 bases left between them. Germline V lookup: CDR1 ENHRY, CDR2 SYGVKD. Here the CDR3 DNA reads TGTGCCATCAGTGATTTCGGGAAGAGGAATGAGCAGTTCTTC. Its protein product is CAISDFGKRNEQFF.